A selection of T cell receptor beta chains follows, all from one sample in a study of T cells after yellow fever vaccination. TCRdb reprocessed the 5' RACE reads via MiXCR and lists one record per CDR3 protein. The table has 120,000 or so distinct CDR3 sequences, approximately 9% seen once. This material consisted of CD8+ T cells sorted from PBMCs, taken on the day of the yellow fever booster vaccination. These receptors were taken from a man younger than 30 who received the YFV17D yellow fever vaccine. Each CDR3 is given with its conserved first and last residue. A D gene is named only where the DNA matches it firmly. Size is omitted from some rows. Given values are once, few, many or a class for expanded clones.

NA	TRBV7-9	TRBJ2-7	NA	CASSLLGGNEQYF	TGTGCCAGCAGCTTATTGGGGGGTAACGAGCAGTACTTC
TRBD1	TRBV7-8	TRBJ2-5	few	CASSLLQGAQETQYF	TGTGCCAGCAGCTTACTACAGGGGGCCCAAGAGACCCAGTACTTC
NA	TRBV7-8	TRBJ2-3	few	CASSLGGYTQYF	TGTGCCAGCAGCTTAGGGGGTTATACGCAGTATTTT
NA	TRBV20-1	TRBJ2-5	many	CSAIPDPRTETQYF	TGCAGTGCCATCCCTGACCCCAGGACAGAGACCCAGTACTTC
NA	TRBV7-8	TRBJ2-1	NA	CASSLGLGSSYNEQFF	TGTGCCAGCAGCTTAGGCCTAGGGAGTTCCTACAATGAGCAGTTCTTC
TRBD2	TRBV4-1	TRBJ2-1	NA	CASSPGLASYNEQFF	TGCGCCAGCAGCCCTGGACTAGCGTCCTACAATGAGCAGTTCTTC
NA	TRBV19	TRBJ2-1	many	CASTNPGLSYNEQFF	TGTGCCAGTACCAACCCGGGGCTCTCCTACAATGAGCAGTTCTTC
TRBD2	TRBV4-1	TRBJ2-7	NA	CAASFGRGDEQYF	TGCGCCGCCAGCTTCGGGCGGGGGGACGAGCAGTACTTC
NA	TRBV3-1	TRBJ1-5	NA	CASSQAGVSNQPQHF	TGTGCCAGCAGCCAAGCAGGGGTTAGCAATCAGCCCCAGCATTTT
NA	TRBV11-1	TRBJ2-7	many	CASSLQTYEQYF	TGTGCCAGCAGCTTGCAGACCTACGAGCAGTACTTC
TRBD2	TRBV3-1	TRBJ2-3	few	CASRRGGGGPDTQYF	TGTGCCAGCAGACGCGGGGGGGGCGGCCCAGATACGCAGTATTTT
NA	TRBV6-2/TRBV6-3	TRBJ1-5	many	CASSYQLRASNQPQHF	TGTGCCAGCAGTTACCAGCTCCGGGCGTCCAATCAGCCCCAGCATTTT
NA	TRBV3-1	TRBJ1-2	few	CASSQVDGNNYGYTF	TGTGCCAGCAGCCAAGTCGACGGAAATAACTATGGCTACACCTTC
TRBD2	TRBV12-3/TRBV12-4	TRBJ2-1	many	CASSSVGERGYNEQFF	TGTGCCAGCAGTTCGGTCGGGGAGCGGGGGTACAATGAGCAGTTCTTC
NA	TRBV29-1	TRBJ2-1	few	CSVESPLGYEQFF	TGCAGCGTTGAGTCCCCTTTGGGCTATGAGCAGTTCTTC
TRBD1	TRBV3-1	TRBJ1-1	few	CASSHLSGTGIGTEAFF	TGTGCCAGCAGCCACCTAAGTGGGACAGGGATAGGCACTGAAGCTTTCTTT
NA	TRBV11-2	TRBJ1-3	NA	CASSFSSGNTIYF	TGTGCCAGCAGCTTCAGCTCTGGAAACACCATATATTTT
NA	TRBV12-3/TRBV12-4	TRBJ2-3	NA	CASSFGGYSDTQYF	TGTGCCAGCAGTTTTGGGGGGTATTCAGATACGCAGTATTTT
TRBD2	TRBV4-1	TRBJ2-2	few	CASSEGTSLTGELFF	TGCGCCAGCAGCGAAGGGACTAGCCTTACCGGGGAGCTGTTTTTT
NA	TRBV15	TRBJ1-5	few	CATSRTPDVGGTQPQHF	TGTGCCACCAGCAGAACTCCGGATGTGGGGGGAACTCAGCCCCAGCATTTT
NA	TRBV7-9	TRBJ1-3	NA	CASSLAPMGSGNTIYF	TGTGCCAGCAGCTTAGCGCCGATGGGCTCTGGAAACACCATATATTTT
NA	TRBV7-9	TRBJ2-7	few	CASSTTTAFPYEQYF	TGTGCCAGCAGCACCACGACAGCGTTTCCCTACGAGCAGTACTTC
NA	TRBV6-2/TRBV6-3	TRBJ1-2	NA	CASSYSDLGILYGYTF	TGTGCCAGCAGTTACTCCGACCTGGGGATCCTCTACGGCTACACCTTC
NA	TRBV9	TRBJ1-2	many	CASSSLPDRGDYGYTF	TGTGCCAGCAGCTCCCTCCCGGATCGAGGTGACTATGGCTACACCTTC
NA	TRBV4-1	TRBJ2-1	NA	CASSHPLAEQFF	TGCGCCAGCAGCCACCCCCTCGCTGAGCAGTTCTTC
NA	TRBV6-5	TRBJ2-1	many	CASSNPGTGGNEQFF	TGTGCCAGCAGTAACCCCGGGACCGGAGGCAATGAGCAGTTCTTC
NA	TRBV15	TRBJ2-7	NA	CATSRLRGGSYEQYF	TGTGCCACCAGCAGACTCAGGGGCGGGAGCTACGAGCAGTACTTC
TRBD2	TRBV20-1	TRBJ2-7	NA	CSATTGLAGYEQYF	TGCAGTGCTACTACGGGACTAGCGGGCTACGAGCAGTACTTC
TRBD2	TRBV9	TRBJ2-4	NA	CASSVDAGEAKNIQYF	TGTGCCAGCAGCGTAGACGCGGGGGAAGCCAAAAACATTCAGTACTTC
NA	TRBV5-1	TRBJ2-5	NA	CASSLGTRAQETQYF	TGCGCCAGCAGCTTGGGAACCAGGGCCCAAGAGACCCAGTACTTC
TRBD1	TRBV12-3/TRBV12-4	TRBJ2-1	few	CATLGPGGNEQFF	TGTGCCACCCTCGGGCCAGGGGGCAATGAGCAGTTCTTC
NA	TRBV18	TRBJ1-2	NA	CASSPYGPNYGYTF	TGTGCCAGCTCACCATATGGGCCGAACTATGGCTACACCTTC
NA	TRBV29-1	TRBJ2-2	few	CSATPAAGELFF	TGCAGCGCCACCCCCGCGGCCGGGGAGCTGTTTTTT
TRBD1	TRBV4-3	TRBJ2-2	many	CASSPATGSTGELFF	TGCGCCAGCAGCCCAGCGACAGGGAGCACCGGGGAGCTGTTTTTT
TRBD1	TRBV3-1	TRBJ2-7	few	CASSQTGQGDYEQYF	TGTGCCAGCAGCCAAACGGGACAGGGGGACTACGAGCAGTACTTC
NA	TRBV28	TRBJ1-1	NA	CASSLVNQGLMNTEAFF	TGTGCCAGCAGTTTAGTCAATCAGGGCTTGATGAACACTGAAGCTTTCTTT
NA	TRBV12-3/TRBV12-4	TRBJ1-6	NA	CASTWVGNSPLHF	TGTGCCAGCACCTGGGTCGGCAATTCACCCCTCCACTTT
NA	TRBV30	TRBJ1-2	NA	CAWSPGPLTSYGYTF	TGTGCCTGGAGTCCAGGACCGCTCACCTCCTATGGCTACACCTTC
NA	TRBV20-1	TRBJ1-5	NA	CSARPVEAIGNQPQHF	TGCAGTGCCCGGCCGGTGGAGGCTATCGGCAATCAGCCCCAGCATTTT
TRBD1	TRBV4-3	TRBJ2-1	few	CASSQPGQALDEQFF	TGCGCCAGCAGCCAACCCGGACAGGCTCTGGATGAGCAGTTCTTC
TRBD2	TRBV7-9	TRBJ2-1	NA	CASSFSLAGVNEQFF	TGTGCCAGCAGCTTTAGCCTAGCGGGGGTCAATGAGCAGTTCTTC
NA	TRBV2	TRBJ2-3	NA	CASSDERPQYF	TGTGCCAGCAGTGATGAGCGCCCGCAGTATTTT
NA	TRBV9	TRBJ1-1	NA	CASSVGSAYEAFF	TGTGCCAGCAGCGTTGGGTCTGCTTATGAAGCTTTCTTT
NA	TRBV5-4	TRBJ2-6	few	CAGEGGLSGANVLTF	TGTGCCGGAGAAGGGGGGCTCTCTGGGGCCAACGTCCTGACTTTC
NA	TRBV4-3	TRBJ2-2	NA	CASSQAEIGITGELFF	TGCGCCAGCAGCCAAGCGGAGATAGGGATCACCGGGGAGCTGTTTTTT
NA	TRBV2	TRBJ1-1	few	CASRDNNPLGYFPPYHTEAFF	TGTGCCAGCAGGGACAACAATCCGCTGGGGTATTTCCCGCCATATCACACTGAAGCTTTCTTT
TRBD2	TRBV4-1	TRBJ2-3	few	CASSHAGSAGEGDTQYF	TGCGCCAGCAGCCACGCCGGCTCGGCGGGGGAAGGAGATACGCAGTATTTT
TRBD2	TRBV4-3	TRBJ2-3	NA	CASSRAGTPGTDTQYF	TGCGCCAGCAGCCGAGCGGGGACTCCTGGCACAGATACGCAGTATTTT
TRBD2	TRBV2	TRBJ2-4	NA	CASRSGGVDIQYF	TGTGCCAGCAGAAGCGGGGGGGTGGACATTCAGTACTTC
TRBD1	TRBV7-9	TRBJ1-5	few	CASSLTGTGTNQPQHF	TGTGCCAGCAGCTTAACCGGGACAGGGACGAATCAGCCCCAGCATTTT
NA	TRBV7-9	TRBJ1-5	NA	CASGDNQPQHF	TGTGCCAGCGGAGATAATCAGCCCCAGCATTTT
NA	TRBV19	TRBJ1-2	NA	CASSTEYGYTF	TGTGCCAGTAGTACGGAATATGGCTACACCTTC
TRBD2	TRBV6-1	TRBJ2-5	few	CASSEEGFSGGVQETQYF	TGTGCCAGCAGTGAGGAGGGTTTTAGCGGGGGCGTACAAGAGACCCAGTACTTC
NA	TRBV28	TRBJ1-2	NA	CASSGGWADGYTF	TGTGCCAGCAGTGGGGGCTGGGCCGATGGCTACACCTTC
TRBD1	TRBV4-1	TRBJ2-7	many	CASSQEGTGTYEQYF	TGCGCCAGCAGCCAAGAAGGGACAGGGACCTACGAGCAGTACTTC